This T cell receptor beta chain was recovered during a study of control samples from healthy donors and cancer patients. Clones were sequenced by immunoSEQ multiplex PCR, and TCRdb holds only the in-frame ones, with some missing. Among roughly 120,000 clones listed, 90% to 95% were seen once. V was shortened by 5 bases and J by 9 bases, with 17 bases between the two germline ends. The CDR3 consists of 15 residues. Germline V gives CDR1 MNHEY, CDR2 SVGAGI. Sequencing was performed on PBMCs. The receptor was isolated from a man aged 50-60 years with head and neck cancer. The chain recombines TRBV6-5 with TRBJ1-6; possible D gene TRBD1, 5 bases. The CDR3 loop reads CASSPQGGVGSPLHF. In DNA form, the CDR3 reads TGTGCCAGCAGTCCCCAGGGAGGGGTGGGTTCACCCCTCCACTTT.